These 3 T cell receptor beta chains were all obtained from the same sample, sequenced in a study of T cell clusters in autoimmune cytopenias. TRB amplification used roughly 250 ng of peripheral blood genomic DNA. TRB was amplified by touch-down multiplex PCR, primer pools A and B combined. TCRdb derives one entry per CDR3 protein from the multiplex PCR reads, leaving out DNA. Its table lists more than 3,500 distinct CDR3 sequences. Source material: peripheral blood. These receptors were taken from a human donor with an autoimmune cytopenia or autoimmune hepatitis (not recorded which).

The rearrangement joins TRBV6-5 to TRBJ1-1. The CDR3 contains 11 residues. The germline gives CDR1 MNHEY, CDR2 SVGAGI. CDR3: CASSRGTEAFF.

CDR3 residues: CASSDNYEQYF. The rearrangement uses TRBV2 and TRBJ2-7. Germline V gene sequence: CDR1 SNHLY, CDR2 FYNNEI. This CDR3 is built from 11 residues.

The V and J genes are TRBV6-5 and TRBJ2-1; the D call of TRBD1 rests on TCRdb alone, since no DNA is present to check it. This CDR3 spans 15 amino acids. Per the germline V gene, CDR1 is MNHEY and CDR2 is SVGAGI. The CDR3 sequence: CASKRGTPTYNEQFF.